The clone carrying this TCR beta chain showed up just a few times. This sample is drawn from a study of blood T cells in healthy people across ages. Germline CDR1 reads SGHTA; CDR2 reads FQGNSA. Trimming left V 5 bases short and J 5 bases short, with 16 bases between. The length of the CDR3 is 14 residues. Through a sample-barcoded 5' primer and a J-beta primer mix, a second PCR was run for roughly 6 to 12 cycles. TCRdb re-called the 5' RACE reads through MiXCR, storing one row per CDR3 protein. The table lists some 800,000 distinct CDR3 sequences, roughly 44% of them singletons. The sequence derives from a man in his fifties or sixties in good health. Source material: blood. V gene TRBV7-2 combines with J gene TRBJ2-7; a weak D match, TRBD2 (6 bases). CDR3 loop: CASSVDRRGDEQYF. The DNA for the CDR3 is TGTGCCAGCAGCGTAGATCGGAGGGGAGACGAGCAGTACTTC.